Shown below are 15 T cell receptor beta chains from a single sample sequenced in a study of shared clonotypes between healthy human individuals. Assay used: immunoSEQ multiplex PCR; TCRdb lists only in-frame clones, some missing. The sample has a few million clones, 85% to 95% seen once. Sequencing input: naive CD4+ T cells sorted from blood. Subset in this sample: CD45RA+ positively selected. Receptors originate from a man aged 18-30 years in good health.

The CDR3 region is CASSLEGMYPLHF. The CDR3 DNA is TGTGCCAGCAGCTTAGAAGGGATGTACCCCCTCCACTTT. The chain links TRBV11-2 to TRBJ1-6; D unresolved. The CDR3 spans 13 residues. Trimming cost V 0 bases and J 13 bases, with 10 bases left between them. Germline CDR1 reads SGHAT; CDR2 reads FQNNGV.

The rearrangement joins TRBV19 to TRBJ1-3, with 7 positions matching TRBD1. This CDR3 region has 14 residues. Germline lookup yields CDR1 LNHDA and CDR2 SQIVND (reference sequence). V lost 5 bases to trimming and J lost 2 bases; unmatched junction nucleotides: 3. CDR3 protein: CASSATGAGNTIYF. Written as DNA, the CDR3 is TGTGCCAGTAGTGCCACAGGGGCTGGAAACACCATATATTTT.

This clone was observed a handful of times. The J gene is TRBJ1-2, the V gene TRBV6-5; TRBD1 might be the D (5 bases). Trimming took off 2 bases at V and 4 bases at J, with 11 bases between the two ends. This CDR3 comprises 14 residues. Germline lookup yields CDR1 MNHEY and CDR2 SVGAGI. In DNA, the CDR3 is TGTGCCAGCAGTTACGTGGGGGACGGCTATGGCTACACCTTC. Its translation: CASSYVGDGYGYTF.

The CDR3 region is CAISEGTANTGELFF. The CDR3 DNA sequence: TGTGCCATCAGTGAGGGGACAGCGAACACCGGGGAGCTGTTTTTT. The rearrangement uses TRBV10-3 and TRBJ2-2; 7 bases agree with TRBD1. Germline-derived CDR1 and CDR2 are ENHRY and SYGVKD. The ends lost 2 bases at V and 0 bases at J; junction bases unmatched: 0. The CDR3 length is 15 residues.

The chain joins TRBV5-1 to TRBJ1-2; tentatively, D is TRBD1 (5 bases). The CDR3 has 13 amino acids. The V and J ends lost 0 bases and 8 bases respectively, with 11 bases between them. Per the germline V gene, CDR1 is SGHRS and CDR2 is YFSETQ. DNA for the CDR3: TGCGCCAGCAGCTTGGCCGAGGGGAGCGGCTACACCTTC. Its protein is CASSLAEGSGYTF.

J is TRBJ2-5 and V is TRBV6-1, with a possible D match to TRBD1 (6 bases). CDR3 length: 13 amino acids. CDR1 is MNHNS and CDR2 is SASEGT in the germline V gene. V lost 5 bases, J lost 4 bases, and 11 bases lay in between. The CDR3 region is CASSPQGLETQYF. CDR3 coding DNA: TGTGCCAGCAGTCCCCAGGGGTTAGAGACCCAGTACTTC.

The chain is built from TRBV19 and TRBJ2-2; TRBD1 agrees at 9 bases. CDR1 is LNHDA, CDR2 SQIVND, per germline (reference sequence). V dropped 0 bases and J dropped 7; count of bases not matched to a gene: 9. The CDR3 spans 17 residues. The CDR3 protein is CASSIDSGTGKLGELFF. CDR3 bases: TGTGCCAGTAGTATAGATTCCGGGACAGGGAAGCTCGGGGAGCTGTTTTTT.

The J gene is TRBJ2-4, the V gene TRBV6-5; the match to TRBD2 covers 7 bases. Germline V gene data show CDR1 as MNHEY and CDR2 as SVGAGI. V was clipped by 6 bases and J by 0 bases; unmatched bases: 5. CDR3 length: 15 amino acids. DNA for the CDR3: TGTGCCAGCAGGAGGGAGGGGACAGCCAAAAACATTCAGTACTTC. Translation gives CASRREGTAKNIQYF.

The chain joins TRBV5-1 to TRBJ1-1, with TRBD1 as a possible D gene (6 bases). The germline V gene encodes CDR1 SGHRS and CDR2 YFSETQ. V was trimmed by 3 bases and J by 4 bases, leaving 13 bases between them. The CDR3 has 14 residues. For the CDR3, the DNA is TGCGCCAGCAGCTACGGGGGGCTGAGCACTGAAGCTTTCTTT. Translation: CASSYGGLSTEAFF.

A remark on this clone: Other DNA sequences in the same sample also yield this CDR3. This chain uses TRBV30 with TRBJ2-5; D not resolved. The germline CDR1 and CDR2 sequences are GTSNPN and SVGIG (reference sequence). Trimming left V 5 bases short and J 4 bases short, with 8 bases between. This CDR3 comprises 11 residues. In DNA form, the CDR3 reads TGTGCCTGGGGTTTAGGAGAGACCCAGTACTTC. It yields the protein CAWGLGETQYF.

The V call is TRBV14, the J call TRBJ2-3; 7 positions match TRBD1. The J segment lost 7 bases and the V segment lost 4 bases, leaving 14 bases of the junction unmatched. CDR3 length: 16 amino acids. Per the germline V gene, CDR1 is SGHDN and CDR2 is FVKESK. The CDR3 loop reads CASSPGQLLLGYTQYF. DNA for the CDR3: TGTGCCAGCAGCCCGGGACAGTTGCTTTTAGGGTATACGCAGTATTTT.

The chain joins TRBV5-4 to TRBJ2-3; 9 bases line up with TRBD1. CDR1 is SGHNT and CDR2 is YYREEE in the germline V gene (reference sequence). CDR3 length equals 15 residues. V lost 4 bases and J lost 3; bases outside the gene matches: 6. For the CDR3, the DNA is TGTGCCAGCAGCCCGGACAGGGGATTGACAGATACGCAGTATTTT. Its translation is CASSPDRGLTDTQYF.

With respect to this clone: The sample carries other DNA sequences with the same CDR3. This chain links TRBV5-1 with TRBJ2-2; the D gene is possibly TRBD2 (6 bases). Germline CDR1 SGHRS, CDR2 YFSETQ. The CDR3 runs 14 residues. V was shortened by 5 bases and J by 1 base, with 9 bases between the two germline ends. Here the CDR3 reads CASRLALNTGELFF. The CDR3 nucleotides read TGCGCCAGCAGACTAGCATTGAACACCGGGGAGCTGTTTTTT.

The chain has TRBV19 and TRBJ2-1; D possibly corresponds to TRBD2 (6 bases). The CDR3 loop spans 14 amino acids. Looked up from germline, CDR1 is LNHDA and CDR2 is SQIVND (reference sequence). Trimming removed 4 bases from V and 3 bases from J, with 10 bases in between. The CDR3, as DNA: TGTGCCAGTAGTACTGGGGGGTTCTACAATGAGCAGTTCTTC. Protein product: CASSTGGFYNEQFF.

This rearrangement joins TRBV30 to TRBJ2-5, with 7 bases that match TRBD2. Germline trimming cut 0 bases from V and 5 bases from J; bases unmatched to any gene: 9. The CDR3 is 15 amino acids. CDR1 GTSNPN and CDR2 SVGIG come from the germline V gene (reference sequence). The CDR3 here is CAWSVRGGGRETQYF. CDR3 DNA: TGTGCCTGGAGTGTACGGGGCGGGGGTCGGGAGACCCAGTACTTC.